Presented here are 13 T cell receptor beta chains from one specimen sequenced in a study of T cell repertoires in cytomegalovirus infection. One entry per CDR3 protein results from TCRdb running MiXCR on the reads. The sample includes roughly 150,000 distinct CDR3 sequences, around a quarter seen only once; the top ten take approximately 11%. The specimen was PBMCs. All receptors come from a human donor in good health (CMV status not recorded). Some clones in this sample may be carry-over from other donors' samples.

The chain has TRBV6-1 and TRBJ2-3; 7 bases map to TRBD2. Losses at the gene ends were 5 bases for V and 1 base for J; bases not matched to a gene: 6. Looked up from germline, CDR1 is MNHNS and CDR2 is SASEGT. The CDR3 has 15 residues. CDR3 region: CASSPRDYGTDTQYF. As DNA, the CDR3 is TGTGCCAGCAGTCCCCGGGACTACGGCACAGATACGCAGTATTTT.

The chain has TRBV7-6 and TRBJ2-7; D possibly uses TRBD1 or TRBD2 (6 bases each). Germline V gives CDR1 SGHVS, CDR2 FNYEAQ. Trimming took 5 bases from V and 9 from J, leaving 14 bases between them. This CDR3 has 12 residues. The CDR3: CASSPLGGMQYF. DNA for the CDR3: TGTGCCAGCAGCCCCTTAGGGGGGATGCAGTACTTC.

For the CDR3, the DNA is TGTGCCAGCAGCTCCGGGGGGAATTTCTACGAGCAGTACTTC. This translates into CASSSGGNFYEQYF. This chain connects TRBV7-9 to TRBJ2-7, with TRBD2 identical over 7 bases. The CDR3 is 14 amino acids. CDR1 and CDR2 from the germline V gene are SEHNR and FQNEAQ (reference sequence). The J segment lost 3 bases and the V segment lost 4 bases, leaving 6 bases of the junction unmatched.

This chain connects TRBV5-6 to TRBJ2-5; weak D call: TRBD2 (6 bases). Germline loops: CDR1 SGHDT, CDR2 YYEEEE. This CDR3 has 15 amino acids. V was pared by 0 bases and J by 2 bases, with 11 bases between. The CDR3 reads CASSLAGGDQETQYF. The CDR3 DNA is TGTGCCAGCAGCTTGGCCGGGGGAGATCAAGAGACCCAGTACTTC.

This clonotype appeared a few times. The chain links TRBV20-1 to TRBJ2-5; D may match TRBD1 or TRBD2 (5 bases each). There are 14 residues in the CDR3. V was pared by 0 bases and J by 0 bases, with 8 bases between. The germline gives CDR1 DFQATT, CDR2 SNEGSKA (reference sequence). CDR3 protein: CSARDEGYQETQYF. CDR3 nucleotide sequence: TGCAGTGCTAGAGATGAGGGGTACCAAGAGACCCAGTACTTC.

This sequence joins TRBV5-1 and TRBJ2-1, with 11 bases identical to TRBD1. From germline, CDR1 is SGHRS and CDR2 YFSETQ. The V segment lost 4 bases and the J segment 7 bases; nucleotides outside the gene matches: 10. This CDR3 spans 16 amino acids. This chain's CDR3 is CASSPGLGQGVNEQFF. CDR3 sequence (DNA): TGCGCCAGCAGCCCGGGACTGGGACAGGGGGTGAATGAGCAGTTCTTC.

This clonotype has a handful of counts. The chain couples TRBV20-1 to TRBJ1-1; maybe TRBD1 (5 bases). CDR1 DFQATT and CDR2 SNEGSKA come from the germline V gene (reference sequence). This CDR3 has 12 residues. The CDR3, as DNA: TGCAGCGGCAGAGAAGGGGTGATTGAAGCTTTCTTT. Protein sequence: CSGREGVIEAFF.

The gene calls are TRBV24-1 and TRBJ1-1; weak D call: TRBD1 (6 bases). Trimming stripped 6 bases from V and 7 bases from J, with 14 bases between. The CDR3 is made up of 13 amino acids. Germline V gene data show CDR1 as KGHDR and CDR2 as SFDVKD. In DNA form, the CDR3 reads TGTGCCACCAGTCTGACAGGAGGGAGTGAAGCTTTCTTT. This translates into CATSLTGGSEAFF.

This clonotype was detected a few times. The V gene is TRBV5-1, the J gene TRBJ2-1; possibly TRBD1 or TRBD2 for D (5 bases each). Trimming took off 0 bases at V and 5 bases at J, with 9 bases between the two ends. The germline CDR1 and CDR2 sequences are SGHRS and YFSETQ. The CDR3 covers 14 residues. The CDR3 DNA sequence: TGCGCCAGCAGCTTGGGGGACGAGAACAATGAGCAGTTCTTC. It encodes CASSLGDENNEQFF.

The CDR3 loop reads CASSLDGAGGLEQFF. DNA of the CDR3: TGTGCCAGCAGCTTAGATGGGGCGGGGGGCCTTGAGCAGTTCTTC. This rearrangement joins TRBV7-8 to TRBJ2-1, with TRBD2 matching 8 bases. V shed 1 base, J shed 9 bases, and the junction held 8 bases outside the gene matches. Germline V lookup: CDR1 SGHVS, CDR2 FQNEAQ. The CDR3 consists of 15 residues.

The sample holds a few counts of this clonotype. The chain employs TRBV7-9 and TRBJ2-1, with a weak D call TRBD2 (5 bases). CDR1 SEHNR and CDR2 FQNEAQ come from the germline V gene (reference sequence). Trimming took 1 base from V and 13 from J, leaving 17 bases between them. The CDR3 runs 14 residues. This chain's CDR3 is CASSLGGGLAIQFF. The CDR3 nucleotides are TGTGCCAGCAGCTTAGGAGGTGGACTCGCCATCCAGTTCTTC.

A remark on this clonotype: This could be a read error, since a much larger clone is one nucleotide away. The V and J genes are TRBV12-3 or TRBV12-4 and TRBJ1-3, with TRBD1 matching over 9 bases. The V and J ends lost 2 bases and 4 bases, in that order; junction bases with no gene match: 3. CDR3 length equals 15 residues. CDR3 sequence: CASSLHGTGGNTIYF. For the CDR3, the DNA is TGTGCCAGCAGTTTACACGGGACAGGGGGAAACACCATATATTTT.

A few counts support this clonotype. The genes are TRBV2 and TRBJ2-1; 7 bases are a match to TRBD1. The CDR3 loop spans 15 amino acids. The germline V gene has CDR1 SNHLY and CDR2 FYNNEI. The trim removed 7 bases at V and 1 base at J, leaving 7 bases unmatched. The CDR3 is CASTARGSSYNEQFF. DNA for the CDR3: TGTGCCAGCACGGCCAGGGGGTCTTCCTACAATGAGCAGTTCTTC.